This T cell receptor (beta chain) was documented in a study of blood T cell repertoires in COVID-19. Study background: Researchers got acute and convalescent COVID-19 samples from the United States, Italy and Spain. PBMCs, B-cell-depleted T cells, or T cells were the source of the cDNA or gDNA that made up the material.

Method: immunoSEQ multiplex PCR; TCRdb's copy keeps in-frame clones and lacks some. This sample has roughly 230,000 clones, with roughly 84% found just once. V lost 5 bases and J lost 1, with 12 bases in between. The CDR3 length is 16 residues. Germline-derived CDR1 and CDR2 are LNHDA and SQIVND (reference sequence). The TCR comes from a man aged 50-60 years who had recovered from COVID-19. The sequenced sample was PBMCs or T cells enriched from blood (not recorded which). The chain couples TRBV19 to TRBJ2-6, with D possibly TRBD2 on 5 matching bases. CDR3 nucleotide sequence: TGTGCCAGTAGTTGGGAGTTCCTATCTGGGGCCAACGTCCTGACTTTC. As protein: CASSWEFLSGANVLTF.